This is a list of T cell receptor beta chains from one sample in a study of blood T cell repertoires in COVID-19. TCRdb's table, derived via immunoSEQ multiplex PCR, lists solely in-frame clones and lacks some. The table lists over 200,000 clones, approximately 84% of them singletons. The specimen sequenced was peripheral blood. The source of these receptors is a middle-aged man with active or convalescent COVID-19. The CDR3 runs from the conserved cysteine through the conserved F or W. Each record gives: clone size, J gene, D gene, V gene, CDR3 DNA, CDR3 protein. D genes are given only for firm matches. Some rows have no size entry. The others give once, few or many, or a class for an expanded clone.

size: NA; J: TRBJ1-2; D: NA; V: TRBV19; DNA: TGTGCCAGTAGTATAGCGGGGGAAAGGATCTATGGCTACACCTTC; CDR3: CASSIAGERIYGYTF
size: NA; J: TRBJ2-7; D: TRBD1; V: TRBV5-1; DNA: TGCGCCAGCAGCCCAGGGACAGGATCTCCCTACGAGCAGTACTTC; CDR3: CASSPGTGSPYEQYF
size: few; J: TRBJ2-2; D: NA; V: TRBV6-2/TRBV6-3; DNA: TGTGCCAGCAGTTACGCGTTGATTCTGCGGAGTACCGGGGAGCTGTTTTTT; CDR3: CASSYALILRSTGELFF
size: few; J: TRBJ1-4; D: NA; V: TRBV19; DNA: TGTGCCAGTAGCTCCTTGACTAATGAAAAACTGTTTTTT; CDR3: CASSSLTNEKLFF
size: NA; J: TRBJ2-7; D: NA; V: TRBV19; DNA: TGTGCCAGTAGTATAGCCCCAGGTCAAAGCTACGAGCAGTACTTC; CDR3: CASSIAPGQSYEQYF
size: NA; J: TRBJ2-2; D: TRBD1; V: TRBV2; DNA: TGTGCCAGCAGAGAGGACAGGGGCGGCGGGGAGCTGTTTTTT; CDR3: CASREDRGGGELFF
size: NA; J: TRBJ2-1; D: TRBD1; V: TRBV24-1; DNA: TGTGCCACCAGCGGGGGACAGGGGGCAGATGAGCAGTTCTTC; CDR3: CATSGGQGADEQFF
size: NA; J: TRBJ1-2; D: NA; V: TRBV9; DNA: TGTGCCAGCAGCGTAGGGGGGGGAAGCTATGCGTCCTATGGCTACACCTTC; CDR3: CASSVGGGSYASYGYTF
size: NA; J: TRBJ2-5; D: TRBD1; V: TRBV5-4; DNA: TGTGCCAGCAGCTGGGACAGAGAGGAGACCCAGTACTTC; CDR3: CASSWDREETQYF
size: NA; J: TRBJ2-4; D: TRBD2; V: TRBV3-1/TRBV3-2; DNA: TGTGCCAGCAGCCCCAGGCGGACTAGCGGGGGGCTAAAAAACATTCAGTACTTC; CDR3: CASSPRRTSGGLKNIQYF
size: NA; J: TRBJ1-2; D: NA; V: TRBV6-1; DNA: TGTGCCAGCAGTGAAGCGCTTTTTGTACAGGCCCTATTAGATGGCTACACCTTC; CDR3: CASSEALFVQALLDGYTF
size: NA; J: TRBJ1-5; D: TRBD1; V: TRBV24-1; DNA: TGTGCCACCAGCTCAGGGGGGCCCCAGCATTTT; CDR3: CATSSGGPQHF
size: NA; J: TRBJ2-7; D: TRBD1; V: TRBV7-2; DNA: TGTGCCAGCAGCTTCCGGGACAGCCTTTCCTACGAGCAGTACTTC; CDR3: CASSFRDSLSYEQYF
size: NA; J: TRBJ2-2; D: NA; V: TRBV27; DNA: TGTGCCAGCAGTTTAGCGGGACTTTGGGACACCGGGGAGCTGTTTTTT; CDR3: CASSLAGLWDTGELFF
size: NA; J: TRBJ2-2; D: TRBD1; V: TRBV5-1; DNA: TGCGCCAGCAGCGGGACAGGGGTGCTTGGGGAGCTGTTTTTT; CDR3: CASSGTGVLGELFF
size: NA; J: TRBJ1-1; D: NA; V: TRBV19; DNA: TGTGCCAGTAGCGCGGGGGGGCTTGAAGCTTTCTTT; CDR3: CASSAGGLEAFF
size: NA; J: TRBJ2-7; D: TRBD2; V: TRBV5-8; DNA: TGTGCCAGCAACACCCCCAGACGGCTAGCGGATTACGAGCAGTACTTC; CDR3: CASNTPRRLADYEQYF
size: once; J: TRBJ2-1; D: TRBD2; V: TRBV9; DNA: TGTGCCAGCAGCGTAAGACTAGCGGGGTACAATGAGCAGTTCTTC; CDR3: CASSVRLAGYNEQFF
size: NA; J: TRBJ2-3; D: TRBD2; V: TRBV18; DNA: TGTGCCAGCTCACGGACTAGCGGGGGTACAGATACGCAGTATTTT; CDR3: CASSRTSGGTDTQYF
size: few; J: TRBJ1-6; D: NA; V: TRBV5-1; DNA: TGCGCCAGCAGCTTGGCGGACAGTTATTCACCCCTCCACTTT; CDR3: CASSLADSYSPLHF
size: once; J: TRBJ1-1; D: NA; V: TRBV19; DNA: TGTGCCAGTAGTATCGCCGCGGACACTGAAGCTTTCTTT; CDR3: CASSIAADTEAFF
size: NA; J: TRBJ2-2; D: NA; V: TRBV12-3/TRBV12-4; DNA: TGTGCCAGCAGGAGATTGAACACCGGGGAGCTGTTTTTT; CDR3: CASRRLNTGELFF
size: many; J: TRBJ1-4; D: TRBD1; V: TRBV2; DNA: TGTGCCAGCAATCTTCAAGGGGGCCCCACCGAAAAACTGTTTTTT; CDR3: CASNLQGGPTEKLFF
size: NA; J: TRBJ2-7; D: NA; V: TRBV28; DNA: TGTGCCAGCAGTTCGCCGCCCCAGGACGAGCAGTACTTC; CDR3: CASSSPPQDEQYF
size: NA; J: TRBJ1-6; D: NA; V: TRBV3-1/TRBV3-2; DNA: TGTGCCAGCAGCCCCGGGGGGGAACCCCTCCACTTT; CDR3: CASSPGGEPLHF
size: few; J: TRBJ1-4; D: NA; V: TRBV2; DNA: TGTGCCAGCAGTACAGAACTTAATGAAAAACTGTTTTTT; CDR3: CASSTELNEKLFF
size: NA; J: TRBJ2-7; D: TRBD2; V: TRBV30; DNA: TGTGCCTGGAGTGTCTTGGCGGGAGCTCCCCACGAGCAGTACTTC; CDR3: CAWSVLAGAPHEQYF
size: NA; J: TRBJ1-1; D: NA; V: TRBV7-3; DNA: TGTGCCAGCAGCAGGGACTTGAACACTGAAGCTTTCTTT; CDR3: CASSRDLNTEAFF
size: NA; J: TRBJ2-1; D: NA; V: TRBV30; DNA: TGTGCCTGGAGTGTACAGACCCACAATGAGCAGTTCTTC; CDR3: CAWSVQTHNEQFF
size: NA; J: TRBJ2-2; D: TRBD2; V: TRBV5-4; DNA: TGTGCCAGCAGCCCCTCGCGGCAGGGAGGGACCGGGGAGCTGTTTTTT; CDR3: CASSPSRQGGTGELFF
size: NA; J: TRBJ2-3; D: NA; V: TRBV2; DNA: TGTGCCAGCAGTCCTCCCTCTAGCGTGGCGAGCACAGATACGCAGTATTTT; CDR3: CASSPPSSVASTDTQYF
size: NA; J: TRBJ1-4; D: NA; V: TRBV6-5; DNA: TGTGCCAGTACACCCAGGGCTCTGGGAGAAAAACTGTTTTTT; CDR3: CASTPRALGEKLFF
size: NA; J: TRBJ2-3; D: NA; V: TRBV5-4; DNA: TGTGCCAGCAGCTTTAGCGGCACCTACACAGATACGCAGTATTTT; CDR3: CASSFSGTYTDTQYF
size: NA; J: TRBJ1-5; D: TRBD1; V: TRBV10-3; DNA: TGTGCCACCGGACAGGGAAGCAATCAGCCCCAGCATTTT; CDR3: CATGQGSNQPQHF
size: NA; J: TRBJ1-2; D: NA; V: TRBV19; DNA: TGTGCCAGTAGTATACAACGACGGGGGACCGGAAGTAACTATGGCTACACCTTC; CDR3: CASSIQRRGTGSNYGYTF
size: NA; J: TRBJ1-6; D: NA; V: TRBV30; DNA: TGTGCCTGGACCCGGGGGGGTAACTCACCCCTCCACTTT; CDR3: CAWTRGGNSPLHF
size: once; J: TRBJ1-5; D: TRBD1; V: TRBV30; DNA: TGTGCCTGGAGTGGGACAGGGCCAGGTCAGCCCCAGCATTTT; CDR3: CAWSGTGPGQPQHF
size: NA; J: TRBJ2-1; D: NA; V: TRBV9; DNA: TGTGCCAGCAGCGGGGTGGAGCCCTACAATGAGCAGTTCTTC; CDR3: CASSGVEPYNEQFF
size: NA; J: TRBJ1-2; D: TRBD1; V: TRBV12-3/TRBV12-4; DNA: TGTGCCACCGGGGACAGGCTCCATGGCTACACCTTC; CDR3: CATGDRLHGYTF
size: NA; J: TRBJ1-3; D: NA; V: TRBV11-2; DNA: TGTGCCAGCAGCTTAGTGGAGAGCTCTGGAAACACCATATATTTT; CDR3: CASSLVESSGNTIYF
size: few; J: TRBJ1-5; D: NA; V: TRBV5-4; DNA: TGTGCCAGCAGCCTTGACAGTAATCAGCCCCAGCATTTT; CDR3: CASSLDSNQPQHF
size: NA; J: TRBJ1-2; D: NA; V: TRBV7-3; DNA: TGTGCCAGCAGCTTACGAGCTACCTCACTCAACTATGGCTACACCTTC; CDR3: CASSLRATSLNYGYTF
size: NA; J: TRBJ1-2; D: TRBD1; V: TRBV28; DNA: TGTGCCAGCGACGCCGGGACAGAGAACTATGGCTACACCTTC; CDR3: CASDAGTENYGYTF
size: NA; J: TRBJ2-3; D: NA; V: TRBV29-1; DNA: TGCAGCGTTTCGTCAGATACGCAGTATTTT; CDR3: CSVSSDTQYF
size: NA; J: TRBJ2-3; D: NA; V: TRBV7-9; DNA: TGTGCCAGCAGCTCCCAGGCAGATACGCAGTATTTT; CDR3: CASSSQADTQYF
size: NA; J: TRBJ1-6; D: TRBD1; V: TRBV4-2; DNA: TGTGCCAGCAGGCCCGGGACAGAGTATAATTCACCCCTCCACTTT; CDR3: CASRPGTEYNSPLHF
size: NA; J: TRBJ2-2; D: NA; V: TRBV9; DNA: TGTGCCAGCAGCGTACGAGGGGACATGAACACCGGGGAGCTGTTTTTT; CDR3: CASSVRGDMNTGELFF
size: NA; J: TRBJ1-1; D: NA; V: TRBV11-1; DNA: TGTGCCAGCAGCTTGGAAAGAGGTACCATGAACACTGAAGCTTTCTTT; CDR3: CASSLERGTMNTEAFF
size: NA; J: TRBJ2-7; D: NA; V: TRBV28; DNA: TGTGCCAGCAGTTTAGTCCATGACAGTGTCGAGCAGTACTTC; CDR3: CASSLVHDSVEQYF
size: NA; J: TRBJ2-7; D: TRBD1; V: TRBV9; DNA: TGTGCCAGCAGCGTAGTGGACGACAGGGGGCACGAGCAGTACTTC; CDR3: CASSVVDDRGHEQYF
size: NA; J: TRBJ1-2; D: TRBD1; V: TRBV3-1/TRBV3-2; DNA: TGTGCCAGCAGCCAAGGGCGGACAGGCACCGATGGCTACACCTTC; CDR3: CASSQGRTGTDGYTF
size: NA; J: TRBJ2-7; D: NA; V: TRBV3-1/TRBV3-2; DNA: TGTGCCAGCAGCCCGCGACAGGAAGCCTCCTACGAGCAGTACTTC; CDR3: CASSPRQEASYEQYF
size: NA; J: TRBJ1-2; D: TRBD1; V: TRBV19; DNA: TGTGCCAGTAAGGACAGGGGGCTAAGTGGCTACACCTTC; CDR3: CASKDRGLSGYTF
size: NA; J: TRBJ1-2; D: NA; V: TRBV28; DNA: TGTGCCAGCAGTTCCCCTCCCGGCTATGGCTACACCTTC; CDR3: CASSSPPGYGYTF
size: NA; J: TRBJ1-1; D: TRBD1; V: TRBV7-3; DNA: TGTGCCAGCAGCTTAAGAGGGACAGGGGGCACTGAAGCTTTCTTT; CDR3: CASSLRGTGGTEAFF
size: NA; J: TRBJ2-7; D: TRBD1; V: TRBV28; DNA: TGTGCCAGCAGTCGATTGCAGGGGGCGATTTACGAGCAGTACTTC; CDR3: CASSRLQGAIYEQYF
size: NA; J: TRBJ2-7; D: NA; V: TRBV7-9; DNA: TGTGCCAGCAGCAAAGACAGATACGAGCAGTACTTC; CDR3: CASSKDRYEQYF
size: NA; J: TRBJ2-5; D: NA; V: TRBV7-9; DNA: TGTGCCAGCAGCTTAGCCCCACTTTTAGAGACCCAGTACTTC; CDR3: CASSLAPLLETQYF